These T cell receptor beta chains were read from a single sample in a study of blood T cell repertoires in COVID-19. Assay: immunoSEQ multiplex PCR; the TCRdb copy retains only in-frame clones and omits some. The sample has under 200,000 clones; less than 90% are singletons. Input material: peripheral blood. The source of these receptors is a woman aged 40 to 49 with acute or convalescent COVID-19. Each CDR3 is given with its conserved first and last residue. D genes are given only for firm matches. Not all rows give a size; the values are once, few, many and, for expanded clones, a class.

DNA	CDR3	D	J	V	size
TGTGCCAGCAGCTTGGCCCGGGTCTCCCGCACAGATACGCAGTATTTT	CASSLARVSRTDTQYF	-	TRBJ2-3	TRBV5-8	-
TGTGCCTGGAGTGTACTGAGGTCTAGCGGGGGGGAGACCCAGTACTTC	CAWSVLRSSGGETQYF	TRBD2	TRBJ2-5	TRBV30	-
TGTGCCAGCAGCGTTGGGCCCGCTCGGAACAATGAGCAGTTCTTC	CASSVGPARNNEQFF	-	TRBJ2-1	TRBV9	-
TGCAGCGTTGGGGAGGGCGATCAGCCCCAGCATTTT	CSVGEGDQPQHF	-	TRBJ1-5	TRBV29-1	-
TGCAGCGTTATGAGAGGGACAGTGAACACTGAAGCTTTCTTT	CSVMRGTVNTEAFF	TRBD1	TRBJ1-1	TRBV29-1	few
TGTGCCAGCAGCCAGTACAGTGAGGGTACGCAGTATTTT	CASSQYSEGTQYF	-	TRBJ2-3	TRBV3-1/TRBV3-2	-
TGTGCCAGTAGTAGGGACAGAAACACCGGGGAGCTGTTTTTT	CASSRDRNTGELFF	TRBD1	TRBJ2-2	TRBV19	once
TGTGCCAGCAGTTCGTTTCTCAATCAGCCCCAGCATTTT	CASSSFLNQPQHF	-	TRBJ1-5	TRBV28	-
TGTGCCAGCAGCTTGCACCACTCCCCGGACAGAAGCTCCTATAATTCACCCCTCCACTTT	CASSLHHSPDRSSYNSPLHF	-	TRBJ1-6	TRBV7-6	-
TGCAGTGCTAGAGGGGGCTCCGAGCAGTACTTC	CSARGGSEQYF	-	TRBJ2-7	TRBV20-1	-
TGTGCCAGCAACCCTAGTATGGTTGATCTGCGTGAGCAGTTCTTC	CASNPSMVDLREQFF	-	TRBJ2-1	TRBV28	-
TGTGCCAGCAGCCTGGGACTAGAGTACGAGCAGTACTTC	CASSLGLEYEQYF	TRBD2	TRBJ2-7	TRBV11-2	-
TGTGCCAGCAGCCCGCGGAGCAGAAGCTCCTACAATGAGCAGTTCTTC	CASSPRSRSSYNEQFF	-	TRBJ2-1	TRBV7-9	-
TGTGCTAGCAGCTTAGGTCCAGCGGGGGACAATGAGCAGTTCTTC	CASSLGPAGDNEQFF	TRBD2	TRBJ2-1	TRBV7-7	-
TGTGCCAGCCTAGAACAGGGGAGCACAGATACGCAGTATTTT	CASLEQGSTDTQYF	TRBD1	TRBJ2-3	TRBV28	-
TGTGCCAGCAGCTTGATGGGCACCGACAACTATGGCTACACCTTC	CASSLMGTDNYGYTF	-	TRBJ1-2	TRBV5-4	-
TGTGCCAGCAGCCAAGGGGGCCCGCGCCGGGGGGTAGAGACCCAGTACTTC	CASSQGGPRRGVETQYF	TRBD2	TRBJ2-5	TRBV14	-
TGTGCCAGCAGCCAAGATTGGGGACTAGCGGGGGCCAGCTCCTACAATGAGCAGTTCTTC	CASSQDWGLAGASSYNEQFF	TRBD2	TRBJ2-1	TRBV3-1/TRBV3-2	-
TGTGCCAGCAGCTTATGGACAGGGGGAAACACCGGGGAGCTGTTTTTT	CASSLWTGGNTGELFF	TRBD1	TRBJ2-2	TRBV11-2	-
TGCGCCAGCAGCTTACTAGCGGGGGGGTCCTACAATGAGCAGTTCTTC	CASSLLAGGSYNEQFF	TRBD2	TRBJ2-1	TRBV10-2	-
TGCGCCAGCAGCTTGGATTCCGGGACAGGGGTCCAGTACTTC	CASSLDSGTGVQYF	TRBD1	TRBJ2-5	TRBV5-1	-
TGTGCCAGTAGCCCATTCCAGGGAACCCACGAGCAGTACTTC	CASSPFQGTHEQYF	-	TRBJ2-7	TRBV19	once
TGTGCCAGTCGAGGACAGGGAGACACTGAAGCTTTCTTT	CASRGQGDTEAFF	TRBD1	TRBJ1-1	TRBV19	-
TGTGCCAGCAGGGGACTGGCCGAGGGGGAGACCCAGTACTTC	CASRGLAEGETQYF	-	TRBJ2-5	TRBV5-6	-
TGTGCCAGCAGCCAGGGGTGGGGGGAAGGAATAACAGATACGCAGTATTTT	CASSQGWGEGITDTQYF	-	TRBJ2-3	TRBV3-1/TRBV3-2	-
TGTGCCAGCAGCGTATCGGGGATCTACAATGAGCAGTTCTTC	CASSVSGIYNEQFF	-	TRBJ2-1	TRBV9	-
TGTGCCAGCAGCCTCGGGGGGGGCGGGTCAGATACGCAGTATTTT	CASSLGGGGSDTQYF	TRBD2	TRBJ2-3	TRBV5-6	-
TGTGCCAGCATTGTGGGCAGGGCCCCGGACGAGCAGTACTTC	CASIVGRAPDEQYF	-	TRBJ2-7	TRBV6-4	-
TGTGCCAGCAGCTCTCAACAGGGATCGCATTCACCCCTCCACTTT	CASSSQQGSHSPLHF	-	TRBJ1-6	TRBV7-8	-
TGTGCCAGCAGCCGGGGGGGAGAGCAGTACTTC	CASSRGGEQYF	TRBD2	TRBJ2-7	TRBV28	once
TGTGCCAGCTCACCACGACAGTCCCGCTCCTACGAGCAGTACTTC	CASSPRQSRSYEQYF	-	TRBJ2-7	TRBV18	-
TGTGCCAGCCGAAATACAGGGGATTCACCCCTCCACTTT	CASRNTGDSPLHF	TRBD1	TRBJ1-6	TRBV2	once